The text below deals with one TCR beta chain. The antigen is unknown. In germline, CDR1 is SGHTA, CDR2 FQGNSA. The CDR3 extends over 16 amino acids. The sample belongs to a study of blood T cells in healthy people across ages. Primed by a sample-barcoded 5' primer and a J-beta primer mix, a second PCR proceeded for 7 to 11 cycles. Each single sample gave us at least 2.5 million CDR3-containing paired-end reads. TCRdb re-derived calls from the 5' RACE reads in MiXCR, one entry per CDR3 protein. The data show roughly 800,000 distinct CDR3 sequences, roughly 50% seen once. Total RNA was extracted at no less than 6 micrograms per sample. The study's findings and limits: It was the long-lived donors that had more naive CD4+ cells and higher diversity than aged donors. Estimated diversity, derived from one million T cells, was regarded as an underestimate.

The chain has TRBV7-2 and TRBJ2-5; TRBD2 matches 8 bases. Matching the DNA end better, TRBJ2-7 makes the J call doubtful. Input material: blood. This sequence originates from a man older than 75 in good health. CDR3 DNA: TGTGCCAGCAGCACTCGGGGGGGTCGAATGGCCGGCGAGCAGTACTTC. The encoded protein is CASSTRGGRMAGEQYF.